This T cell receptor beta chain was recovered during a study of T cell changes during pregnancy in multiple sclerosis. Generated by immunoSEQ multiplex PCR, the TCRdb table keeps only in-frame clones and is missing some. Among 12,000 or so clones, 75% to 90% were seen once, and the ten largest hold 11%. This CDR3 has 17 amino acids. V was trimmed by 8 bases and J by 7 bases, leaving 27 bases between them. Looked up from germline, CDR1 is MNHEY and CDR2 is SMNVEV (reference sequence). This clone is termed medium-sized. The chain combines TRBV27 with TRBJ2-1; TRBD2 might be the D (6 bases). This TCR derives from a female donor in good health, enrolled as a control in a pregnancy study. The sequencing here drew on CD8+ T cells from peripheral blood mononuclear cells, taken after pregnancy. In DNA form, the CDR3 reads TGTGCCAGCGGGAATCTGGACTTGAACGGGAGAGGAAATGAGCAGTTCTTC. This gives the protein CASGNLDLNGRGNEQFF.